This T cell receptor beta chain was sequenced for a study of CD8+CD57+ T cells in acquired aplastic anemia (dated by TCRdb to 2016 to 2019). Regarding the research as a whole: DNA extracted from sorted CD4+ and CD8+ cells had a mean of about 3.2 ug, with a range of roughly 0.17 to 30 ug. An average of around 10 million reads for CD4+ cells and under 13 million reads for CD8+ cells was obtained from healthy donor samples.

The paper's findings and limits, for the study overall: Around 27 CD8+ CDR3 sequences were found to be shared between patients and controls, but these sequences appeared to be highly expressed in patients and within the immunodominant clones of the patients. Between patients and healthy controls, no significant difference in CD8+ Simpson's diversity was found (P=0.060).

For this clonotype: It has no known antigen specificity. The junction and the germline gene differ at one end; a read error may be behind it.

In this study, sorted CD4+ and CD8+ T cells from the blood of healthy subjects and of severe aplastic anemia patients had their TCR repertoires deep-sequenced. Ficoll-Paque density gradient centrifugation was used to isolate peripheral blood mononuclear cells. Before DNA extraction, CD4+ and CD8+ T cells were sorted by FACS or by magnetic beads. Genomic DNA was used as template for profiling of TCR beta VDJ combinations and CDR3 sequences. TCR repertoire sequencing was run on an Illumina HiSeq 2000. On the authors' methods: TRBV/TRBJ rearrangement plots, CDR3 size and DJ length profiles, and Simpson's diversity index were used to evaluate the repertoires. The immunodominant clone was defined as the most abundant DNA sequence in deep sequencing data. CDR3 amino acid sequences were screened for sharing across subjects and compared with published repertoires and the VDJdb database. The public reads were reanalyzed by TCRdb: fastp trimming at Q25, MiXCR alignment, in-frame beta chains only. For every CDR3 protein sequence, its rows merge into one entry that carries the most common genes and DNA. TCRdb, not the authors, supplied the V and J calls. In all, the sample holds about 420,000 distinct CDR3 sequences, and about 70% of those were seen once. The top ten clonotypes cover more than 3.5% of the sample.

The sample was sorted CD4+, CD8+, or CD8+CD57+ T cells (not recorded which) from PBMCs. The receptor was isolated from a human donor in good health, serving as a control.

CDR3 sequence: CASSERDVDYEQTF. The bases read TGTGCCAGCAGCGAGCGGGACGTGGACTACGAGCAGACCTTC. Recombination linked TRBV10-3 to TRBJ2-7; 7 central nucleotides agree with TRBD2. The CDR3, from cysteine to phenylalanine, totals 14 residues. CDR3 DNA is the only sequence kept; it has 42 bases, read in frame from the first base. According to the germline V gene, CDR1 reads ENHRY and CDR2 reads SYGVKD.